What follows describes a single TCR beta chain. The sample originates from a study of blood T cell repertoires in COVID-19. Study-wide context: Some COVID-19 samples were acute and others convalescent; all came from the United States, Italy and Spain. T cells, B-cell-depleted T cells, or PBMCs supplied cDNA or gDNA.

Seattle patients were enrolled during active infection and followed longitudinally. In the original analysis: Amplification with reference gene primers provided the estimates of nucleated cell counts. Measured with immunoSEQ multiplex PCR; TCRdb has only the in-frame clones, and not every one. That table is the source of V, J and clone size, and D and trimming were worked out from the DNA. This sample yields approximately 34,000 clones, of which 65% to 85% are seen a single time; around 3% belongs to the top ten. CDR1 is SGHRS and CDR2 is YFSETQ in the germline V gene. The ends lost 2 bases at V and 7 bases at J; junction bases unmatched: 8. The CDR3 has 14 amino acids.

The sequence derives from a man aged 70-80 years with COVID-19, enrolled during active disease. The sample was peripheral blood. The genes are TRBV5-1 and TRBJ2-5, with 7 nucleotides matching TRBD1. The CDR3 is CASSFQGEGGTQYF. In DNA, the CDR3 is TGCGCCAGCAGCTTCCAGGGGGAAGGCGGGACCCAGTACTTC.